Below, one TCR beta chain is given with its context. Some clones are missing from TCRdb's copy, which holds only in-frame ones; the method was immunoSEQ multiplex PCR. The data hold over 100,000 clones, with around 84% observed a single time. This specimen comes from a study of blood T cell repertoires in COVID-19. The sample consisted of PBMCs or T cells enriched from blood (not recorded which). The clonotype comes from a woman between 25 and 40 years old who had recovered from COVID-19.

The CDR3 region has the DNA TGTGCCAGCACCCCTTTGGCAGGAAGGGGCAATGAGCAGTTCTTC. Amino acid sequence: CASTPLAGRGNEQFF. The V and J genes are TRBV18 and TRBJ2-1; a weak D match, TRBD1 (5 bases). The germline V and J ends were trimmed by 8 bases and 6 bases, with 20 bases remaining between them. The germline CDR1 and CDR2 sequences are KGHSH and LQKENI. The CDR3 has 15 amino acids.